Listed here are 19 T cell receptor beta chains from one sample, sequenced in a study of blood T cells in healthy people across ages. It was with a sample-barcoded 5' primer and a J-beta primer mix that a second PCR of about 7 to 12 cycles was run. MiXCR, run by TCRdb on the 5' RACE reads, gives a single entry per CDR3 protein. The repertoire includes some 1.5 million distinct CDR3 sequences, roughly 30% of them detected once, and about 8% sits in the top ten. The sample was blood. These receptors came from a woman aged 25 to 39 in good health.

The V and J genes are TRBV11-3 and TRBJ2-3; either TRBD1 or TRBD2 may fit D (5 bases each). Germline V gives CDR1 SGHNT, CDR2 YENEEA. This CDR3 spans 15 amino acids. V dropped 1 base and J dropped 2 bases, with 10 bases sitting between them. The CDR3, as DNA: TGTGCCAGCAGCTTAGGAAGGGACGTCACAGATACGCAGTATTTT. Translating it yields CASSLGRDVTDTQYF.

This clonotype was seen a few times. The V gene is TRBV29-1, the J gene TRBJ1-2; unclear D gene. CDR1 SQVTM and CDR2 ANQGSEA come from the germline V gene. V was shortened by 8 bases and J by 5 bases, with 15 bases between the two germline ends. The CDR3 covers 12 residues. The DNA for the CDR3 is TGCAGCACTTCTCTAAGTAGTTATGGCTACACCTTC. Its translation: CSTSLSSYGYTF.

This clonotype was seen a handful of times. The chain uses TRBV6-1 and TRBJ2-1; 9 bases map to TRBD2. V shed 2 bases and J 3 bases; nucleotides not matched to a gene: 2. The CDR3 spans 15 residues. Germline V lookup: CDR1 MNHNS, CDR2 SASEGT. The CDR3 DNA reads TGTGCCAGCAGTGAACTAGCGGGAAACTACAATGAGCAGTTCTTC. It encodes CASSELAGNYNEQFF.

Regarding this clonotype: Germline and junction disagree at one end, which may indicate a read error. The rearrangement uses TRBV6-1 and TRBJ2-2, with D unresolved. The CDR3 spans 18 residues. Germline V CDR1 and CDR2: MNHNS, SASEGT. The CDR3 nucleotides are TGTGCCTGCAGTCAGAAATTGGGTGGATTTATCTCGGGCGGGGAGCTGTTTTTT. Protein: CACSQKLGGFISGGELFF.

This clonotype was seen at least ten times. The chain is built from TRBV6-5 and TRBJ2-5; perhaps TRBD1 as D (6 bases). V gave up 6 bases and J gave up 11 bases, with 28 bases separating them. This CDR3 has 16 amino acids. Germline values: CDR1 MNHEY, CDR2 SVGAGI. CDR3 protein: CASSPTDRRGSVEQYF. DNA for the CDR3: TGTGCCAGCAGCCCGACGGACAGACGGGGTTCAGTAGAGCAGTACTTC.

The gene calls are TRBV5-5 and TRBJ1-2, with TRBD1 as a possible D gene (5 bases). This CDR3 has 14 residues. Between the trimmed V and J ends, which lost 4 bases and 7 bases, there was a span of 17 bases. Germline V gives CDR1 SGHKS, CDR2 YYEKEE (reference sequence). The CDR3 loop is CASSRGNSGLGYTF. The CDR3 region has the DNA TGTGCCAGCAGCCGGGGGAATTCGGGGCTTGGCTACACCTTC. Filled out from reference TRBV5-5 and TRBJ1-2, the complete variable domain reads DAGVTQSPTHLIKTRGQQVTLRCSPISGHKSVSWYQQVLGQGPQFIFQYYEKEERGRGNFPDRFSARQFPNYSSELNVNALLLGDSALYLCASSRGNSGLGYTFGSGTRLTVV.

In DNA, the CDR3 is TGTGCCAGCTCACCAGTGTCAAGCGACTATGGCTACACCTTC. Its protein product is CASSPVSSDYGYTF. V usage is TRBV18 and J usage is TRBJ1-2; D is ambiguous. The CDR3 runs to 14 residues. The V gene lost 2 bases and the J gene lost 3 bases, with 10 bases spanning the gap. Germline lookup yields CDR1 KGHSH and CDR2 LQKENI.

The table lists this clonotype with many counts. CDR3 region: CASSTRSVGTQYF. CDR3 bases: TGTGCCAGCAGTACCCGCTCCGTCGGGACCCAGTACTTC. The chain joins TRBV12-3 or TRBV12-4 to TRBJ2-5; D is unclear. With 5 bases removed from V and 7 bases from J, the gap between germline ends came to 14 bases. The CDR3 covers 13 residues.

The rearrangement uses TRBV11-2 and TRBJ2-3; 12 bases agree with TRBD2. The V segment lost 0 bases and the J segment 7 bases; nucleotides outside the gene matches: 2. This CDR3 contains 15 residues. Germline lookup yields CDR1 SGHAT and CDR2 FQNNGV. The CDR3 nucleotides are TGTGCCAGCAGCTTAGATCTAGCGGGGGGGCATACGCAGTATTTT. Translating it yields CASSLDLAGGHTQYF.

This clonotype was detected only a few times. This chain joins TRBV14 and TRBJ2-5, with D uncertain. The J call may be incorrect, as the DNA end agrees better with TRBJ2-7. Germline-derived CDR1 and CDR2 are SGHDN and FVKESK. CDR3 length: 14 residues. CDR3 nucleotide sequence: TGTGCCAGCAGCCCGCACTTTTCAGGTGCCGAGCAGTACTTC. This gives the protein CASSPHFSGAEQYF.

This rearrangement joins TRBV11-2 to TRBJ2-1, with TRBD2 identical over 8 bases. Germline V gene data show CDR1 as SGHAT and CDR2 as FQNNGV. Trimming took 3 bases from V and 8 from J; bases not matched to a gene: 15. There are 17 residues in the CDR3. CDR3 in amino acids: CASSLGPEGSGADEQFF. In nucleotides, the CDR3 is TGTGCCAGCAGCTTGGGCCCGGAGGGTAGCGGGGCCGATGAGCAGTTCTTC.

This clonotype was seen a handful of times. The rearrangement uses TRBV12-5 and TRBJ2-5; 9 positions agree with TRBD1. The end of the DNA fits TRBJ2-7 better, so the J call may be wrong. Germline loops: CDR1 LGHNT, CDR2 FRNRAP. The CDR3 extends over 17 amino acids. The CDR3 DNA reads TGTGCTAGTGGTTTTAACCTCCCGGGACAGGGATGGTACGAGCAGTACTTC. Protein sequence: CASGFNLPGQGWYEQYF.

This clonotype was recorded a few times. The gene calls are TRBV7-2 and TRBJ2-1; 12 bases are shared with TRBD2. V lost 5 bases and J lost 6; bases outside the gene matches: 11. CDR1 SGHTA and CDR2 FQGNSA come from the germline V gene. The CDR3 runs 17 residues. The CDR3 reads CASSDTNGLAGSNEQFF. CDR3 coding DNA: TGTGCCAGCAGCGATACGAACGGACTAGCGGGGAGCAATGAGCAGTTCTTC.

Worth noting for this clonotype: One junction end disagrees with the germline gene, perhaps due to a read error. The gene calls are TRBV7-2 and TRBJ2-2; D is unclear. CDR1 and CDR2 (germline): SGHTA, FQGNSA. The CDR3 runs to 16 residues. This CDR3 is CVSSLLGRVNTGELFF. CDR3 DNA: TGTGTCAGCAGCTTACTGGGAAGGGTGAACACCGGGGAGCTGTTTTTT.

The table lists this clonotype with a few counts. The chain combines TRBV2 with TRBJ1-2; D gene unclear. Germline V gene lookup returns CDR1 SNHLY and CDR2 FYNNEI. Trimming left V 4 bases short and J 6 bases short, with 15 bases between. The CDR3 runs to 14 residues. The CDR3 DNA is TGTGCCAGCAGTGCCACCGACGTACCACATGGCTACACCTTC. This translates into CASSATDVPHGYTF.

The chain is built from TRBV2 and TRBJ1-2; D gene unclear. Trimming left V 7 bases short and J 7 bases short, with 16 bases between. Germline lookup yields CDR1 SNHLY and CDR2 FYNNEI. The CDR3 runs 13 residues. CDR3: CASIPEWGRGYTF. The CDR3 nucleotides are TGTGCCAGCATCCCGGAGTGGGGTCGTGGCTACACCTTC.

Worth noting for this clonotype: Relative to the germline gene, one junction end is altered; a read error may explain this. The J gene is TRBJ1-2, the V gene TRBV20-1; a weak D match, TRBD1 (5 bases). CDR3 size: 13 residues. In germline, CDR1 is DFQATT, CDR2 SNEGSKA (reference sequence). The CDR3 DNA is TGCAGTTCTAGAGACTCGACGGGACCTGGCTACACCTTC. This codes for CSSRDSTGPGYTF.

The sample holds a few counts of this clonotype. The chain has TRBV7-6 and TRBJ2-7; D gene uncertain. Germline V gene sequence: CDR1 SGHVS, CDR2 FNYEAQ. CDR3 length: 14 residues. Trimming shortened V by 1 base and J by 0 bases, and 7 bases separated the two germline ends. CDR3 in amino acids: CASSLGQFSYEQYF. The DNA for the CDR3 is TGTGCCAGCAGCTTAGGGCAGTTCTCCTACGAGCAGTACTTC. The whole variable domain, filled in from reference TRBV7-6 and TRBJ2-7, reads GAGVSQSPRYKVTKRGQDVALRCDPISGHVSLYWYRQALGQGPEFLTYFNYEAQQDKSGLPNDRFSAERPEGSISTLTIQRTEQRDSAMYRCASSLGQFSYEQYFGPGTRLTVT.

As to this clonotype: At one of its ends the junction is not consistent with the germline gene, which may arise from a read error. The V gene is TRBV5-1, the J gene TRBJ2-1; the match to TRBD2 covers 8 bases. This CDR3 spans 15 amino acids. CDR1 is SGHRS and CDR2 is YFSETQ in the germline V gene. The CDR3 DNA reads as TGCGCCGGCAGCTTGGACGGGACTAGCTACAATGAGCAGTTCTTC. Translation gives CAGSLDGTSYNEQFF.